This T cell receptor (beta chain) originates from a study of blood T cell repertoires in COVID-19. For the study at large: In each case, the material was cDNA or gDNA derived from T cells, B-cell-depleted T cells, or PBMCs.

All recovered Cohort 3 donors got two negative PCRs, got clearance, or saw symptom resolution. This CDR3 is built from 17 residues. The table lists this clone with many counts. Libraries were prepared by immunoSEQ multiplex PCR; TCRdb keeps only in-frame clonotypes and omits some of them. This table holds 150,000 to 200,000 clones, around 73% found once. The sequence was obtained from a woman aged 50 to 65 who had recovered from COVID-19. The sample consisted of PBMCs or T cells enriched from blood (not recorded which). J is TRBJ1-1 and V is TRBV12-2; the D segment call TRBD1 is taken from the table without a DNA check. TRBV12-2 is assigned pseudogene status. CDR3 protein: CASRPGDRDSMNTEAFF. CDR3 nucleotides: TGTGCAAGTCGCCCCGGGGACCGGGACAGCATGAACACTGAAGCTTTCTTT.